This T cell receptor beta chain was obtained from a study of shared clonotypes between healthy human individuals. The ends lost 4 bases at V and 5 bases at J; junction bases unmatched: 5. This CDR3 contains 14 residues. Germline V gives CDR1 MDHEN, CDR2 SYDVKM. The method was immunoSEQ multiplex PCR; TCRdb's version includes in-frame clones alone and lacks a portion of them. This table has some 800,000 clones, nearly 95% appearing once. Terminally differentiated effector memory CD45RA+ cells were excluded from the naive CD8 cells, which were CD45RO-negative and positively selected for CCR7. Specimen: naive CD8+ T cells sorted from blood. The origin of this receptor is a man in his thirties or forties in good health. The chain combines TRBV28 with TRBJ2-7; TRBD2 aligns across 10 bases. CDR3 residues: CASSSSGRSDEQYF. CDR3 sequence (DNA): TGTGCCAGCAGTTCTAGCGGGAGAAGCGACGAGCAGTACTTC.